The 30 T cell receptor beta chains reported below all come from one sample, sequenced in a study of early T cells in non-severe SARS-CoV-2 infection. In TCRdb, the 5' RACE reads were re-called with MiXCR into one record per CDR3 protein. The repertoire holds under 85,000 distinct CDR3 sequences, with 13% to 15% as singletons. Input material: whole blood. All receptors come from an adult who was a healthcare worker with PCR-confirmed SARS-CoV-2 infection or an uninfected control (not recorded which).

This clonotype has ten or more counts. The genes are TRBV6-5 and TRBJ1-4; D may be TRBD1 (5 bases). The germline V gene encodes CDR1 MNHEY and CDR2 SVGAGI. Trimming removed 10 bases from V and 3 bases from J, with 15 bases in between. CDR3 length: 14 residues. The CDR3, as DNA: TGTGCCACCGCTGTATGGGGGGCTAATGAAAAACTGTTTTTT. Protein: CATAVWGANEKLFF.

The chain carries TRBV6-5 and TRBJ2-5, with 7 nucleotides matching TRBD1. The CDR3 contains 16 residues. Germline V gene sequence: CDR1 MNHEY, CDR2 SVGAGI. V shed 0 bases and J 6 bases; nucleotides not matched to a gene: 10. The CDR3 region has the DNA TGTGCCAGCAGTTACTCGAAGTTTGGGGACAGCAAGACCCAGTACTTC. Its translation: CASSYSKFGDSKTQYF.

This chain uses TRBV5-4 with TRBJ2-1; D remains ambiguous. V was clipped by 0 bases and J by 4 bases, with 11 bases between them. Per germline, CDR1 SGHNT and CDR2 YYREEE (reference sequence). This CDR3 contains 15 residues. CDR3 protein: CASSLVDTLYNEQFF. The CDR3 DNA follows: TGTGCCAGCAGCTTGGTAGACACCCTTTACAATGAGCAGTTCTTC.

The chain employs TRBV7-9 and TRBJ2-2; D uncertain. The germline CDR1 and CDR2 sequences are SEHNR and FQNEAQ (reference sequence). The CDR3 covers 13 residues. V lost 5 bases and J 6 bases, leaving 10 bases between the germline ends. CDR3 DNA: TGTGCCAGCAGCAACAGTGGGCCCGGGGAGCTGTTTTTT. Translating it yields CASSNSGPGELFF.

This clonotype was counted only a few times. V is TRBV2 and J is TRBJ2-7; D not resolved. The germline V gene encodes CDR1 SNHLY and CDR2 FYNNEI. V was cut by 5 bases and J by 2 bases, with 7 bases left in between. CDR3 length: 12 amino acids. The CDR3 coding sequence is TGTGCCAGCAGTCAGAGAACCTACGAGCAGTACTTC. It encodes CASSQRTYEQYF.

This clonotype showed up just a few times. The gene calls are TRBV7-9 and TRBJ1-6; D gene uncertain. This CDR3 region has 17 residues. Trimming removed 1 base at V and 5 bases at J, with 15 bases between. Germline-derived CDR1 and CDR2 are SEHNR and FQNEAQ (reference sequence). The CDR3 DNA follows: TGTGCCAGCAGCTTAGTAGACTCAAATTTCCATAATTCACCCCTCCACTTT. Translating gives CASSLVDSNFHNSPLHF.

This chain joins TRBV5-4 and TRBJ2-5; tentative D call: TRBD1 (5 bases). The CDR3 consists of 14 residues. CDR1 and CDR2 (germline): SGHNT, YYREEE (reference sequence). V lost 4 bases to trimming and J lost 4 bases, with 14 bases between them. Here the CDR3 DNA reads TGTGCCAGCAGCACCCCCTTAGGGGTAGAGACCCAGTACTTC. This sequence encodes CASSTPLGVETQYF.

This clonotype was picked up a small number of times. V is TRBV20-1 and J is TRBJ1-4; D is unclear. V dropped 5 bases and J dropped 7 bases, with 14 bases sitting between them. This CDR3 is 13 amino acids long. The germline gives CDR1 DFQATT, CDR2 SNEGSKA (reference sequence). CDR3 sequence (DNA): TGCAGTGCTTACGGGCCCTTGGTTGAAAAACTGTTTTTT. This codes for CSAYGPLVEKLFF.

The V call is TRBV23-1, the J call TRBJ2-7; unclear D gene. TRBV23-1 is recorded as an ORF, its role being uncertain. The CDR3 runs to 17 residues. V lost 2 bases and J lost 3, with 20 bases in between. The CDR3 DNA follows: TGCGCCAGCAGTCAAGGGTTTCCCAGGATACGATACTACGAGCAGTACTTC. It specifies CASSQGFPRIRYYEQYF.

This clonotype occurred a few times. CDR3 in amino acids: CASSLPDRGRSEKLFF. The DNA of the CDR3 is TGTGCCAGCAGTCTACCCGACAGGGGGCGGAGTGAAAAACTGTTTTTT. The rearrangement joins TRBV28 to TRBJ1-4; 10 nucleotides match TRBD1. The germline V gene has CDR1 MDHEN and CDR2 SYDVKM. The CDR3 length is 16 residues. V was pared by 5 bases and J by 7 bases, with 10 bases of the junction left unmatched.

The CDR3 sequence is CSVVGSAYEQYF. The CDR3 nucleotides read TGCAGCGTTGTGGGGTCGGCCTACGAGCAGTACTTC. The chain employs TRBV29-1 and TRBJ2-7, with D unclear. V was cut by 4 bases and J by 2 bases, with 9 bases left in between. This CDR3 is built from 12 residues. The germline gives CDR1 SQVTM, CDR2 ANQGSEA.

The sample holds a few counts of this clonotype. V is TRBV6-6 and J is TRBJ2-5, with D unresolved. Germline V gene sequence: CDR1 MNHNY, CDR2 SVGAGI (reference sequence). The CDR3 extends over 13 amino acids. Deletions cut 4 bases from V and 0 bases from J, with 6 bases between. As DNA, the CDR3 is TGTGCCAGCAGTTCACAGAACCAAGAGACCCAGTACTTC. This encodes CASSSQNQETQYF.

This chain joins TRBV29-1 and TRBJ1-2; 7 bases fit TRBD1. Germline-derived CDR1 and CDR2 are SQVTM and ANQGSEA. V trimming: 6 bases; J trimming: 7 bases; junction bases outside the gene matches: 14. There are 14 residues in the CDR3. CDR3 DNA sequence: TGCAGCGTCTTCCCCGACAGGGTGGGCCTTGGCTACACCTTC. This gives the protein CSVFPDRVGLGYTF.

There are a few counts of this clonotype. The chain uses TRBV11-2 and TRBJ1-5, with unresolved D. The germline V gene encodes CDR1 SGHAT and CDR2 FQNNGV. The CDR3 contains 14 residues. V shed 1 base and J shed 4 bases, with 8 bases lying between them. DNA for the CDR3: TGTGCCAGCAGCTTAGTTCGGGTAAATCAGCCCCAGCATTTT. Protein sequence: CASSLVRVNQPQHF.

A note on this clonotype: Since the CDR3 does not end with the conserved phenylalanine or tryptophan, this likely comes from a read error. The chain is built from TRBV6-1 and TRBJ1-2, with D possibly TRBD1 on 5 matching bases. Between the trimmed V and J ends, which lost 8 bases and 4 bases, there was a span of 8 bases. This CDR3 is built from 11 residues. The germline V gene encodes CDR1 MNHNS and CDR2 SASEGT. Written as DNA, the CDR3 is TGTGCCAGCGCAGGGCTCTATGGCTACACCGTC. This encodes CASAGLYGYTV.

V usage is TRBV18 and J usage is TRBJ2-3; D may be TRBD1 (6 bases). The ends were cut back, 3 bases at V and 3 bases at J, with 13 bases in the middle. This CDR3 has 15 amino acids. Germline V gene sequence: CDR1 KGHSH, CDR2 LQKENI. The CDR3 reads CASSPNRVGTDTQYF. Written as DNA, the CDR3 is TGTGCCAGCTCACCCAACAGGGTTGGTACAGATACGCAGTATTTT.

The chain uses TRBV18 and TRBJ1-2, with D possibly being TRBD1 (5 bases). The ends were cut back, 0 bases at V and 4 bases at J, with 6 bases in the middle. The germline V gene encodes CDR1 KGHSH and CDR2 LQKENI. The CDR3 is 13 residues long. The CDR3 nucleotides are TGTGCCAGCTCACCACCGGGGGGCTATGGCTACACCTTC. As protein: CASSPPGGYGYTF. Based on the CDR3 plus reference TRBV18 and TRBJ1-2, the full variable domain is NAGVMQNPRHLVRRRGQEARLRCSPMKGHSHVYWYRQLPEEGLKFMVYLQKENIIDESGMPKERFSAEFPKEGPSILRIQQVVRGDSAAYFCASSPPGGYGYTFGSGTRLTVV.

The chain is built from TRBV6-6 and TRBJ2-7; a possible D gene is TRBD2 (6 bases). Per the germline V gene, CDR1 is MNHNY and CDR2 is SVGAGI (reference sequence). V was cut by 0 bases and J by 4 bases, with 10 bases left in between. CDR3 length: 14 amino acids. Written as DNA, the CDR3 is TGTGCCAGCAGTTACTCGATAGGAGGGTACGAGCAGTACTTC. This codes for CASSYSIGGYEQYF.

This clonotype was seen only once. The rearrangement joins TRBV14 to TRBJ1-4, with D tentatively TRBD1 (5 bases). The CDR3 totals 15 residues. Germline CDR1 is SGHDN and CDR2 is FVKESK. Trimming stripped 0 bases from V and 4 bases from J, with 9 bases between. The chain's CDR3 is CASSQEWGYNEKLFF. For the CDR3, the DNA is TGTGCCAGCAGCCAAGAGTGGGGGTATAATGAAAAACTGTTTTTT. Full variable domain (rest looked up from reference TRBV14 and TRBJ1-4): EAGVTQFPSHSVIEKGQTVTLRCDPISGHDNLYWYRRVMGKEIKFLLHFVKESKQDESGMPNNRFLAERTGGTYSTLKVQPAELEDSGVYFCASSQEWGYNEKLFFGSGTQLSVL.

The chain joins TRBV5-6 to TRBJ2-3; 9 bases are shared with TRBD1. V dropped 5 bases and J dropped 1; count of bases not matched to a gene: 5. Germline-derived CDR1 and CDR2 are SGHDT and YYEEEE. This CDR3 contains 15 residues. In nucleotides, the CDR3 is TGTGCCAGCAGAAAACAGGGGGCTGGCACAGATACGCAGTATTTT. Encoded protein: CASRKQGAGTDTQYF.

This chain uses TRBV27 with TRBJ2-2; 9 positions match TRBD2. V was clipped by 3 bases and J by 6 bases; unmatched bases: 17. Germline loops: CDR1 MNHEY, CDR2 SMNVEV (reference sequence). The CDR3 sequence is 19 residues long. The chain's CDR3 is CASSFTGPAGGPFAGELFF. The CDR3, as DNA: TGTGCCAGCAGTTTTACTGGCCCAGCGGGGGGCCCCTTCGCCGGGGAGCTGTTTTTT.

The CDR3 sequence: CASSELRAGDTQYF. The CDR3 nucleotides read TGTGCCAGCAGTGAACTGAGGGCGGGCGATACGCAGTATTTT. The chain recombines TRBV2 with TRBJ2-3, with D tentatively TRBD2 (5 bases). CDR1 SNHLY and CDR2 FYNNEI come from the germline V gene. This CDR3 has 14 amino acids. Trimming removed 2 bases at V and 6 bases at J, with 12 bases between.

The chain links TRBV28 to TRBJ1-2; 10 bases line up with TRBD1. The CDR3 sequence is 16 residues long. J gave up 5 bases and V 1 base, and 7 bases lay outside the gene matches. Germline loops: CDR1 MDHEN, CDR2 SYDVKM. CDR3 nucleotide sequence: TGTGCCAGCAGTTTATCCGGGACAGGGGCGGGGTATGGCTACACCTTC. Its translation is CASSLSGTGAGYGYTF.

In its sample, this clonotype was seen many times. The chain carries TRBV29-1 and TRBJ2-3; D remains ambiguous. V was cut by 3 bases and J by 0 bases, with 7 bases left in between. CDR3 length: 13 amino acids. Germline CDR1 and CDR2: SQVTM and ANQGSEA. CDR3 region: CSVEARSTDTQYF. The DNA of the CDR3 is TGCAGCGTTGAGGCCAGAAGCACAGATACGCAGTATTTT.

This clonotype was seen a few times. The chain joins TRBV7-9 to TRBJ1-2, with TRBD1 matching 8 bases. The CDR3 runs to 15 residues. With V trimmed by 8 bases and J by 0 bases, 8 bases remained unmatched. Germline V CDR1 and CDR2: SEHNR, FQNEAQ (reference sequence). For the CDR3, the DNA is TGTGCCAGCGGCGGGGACAGGAAAGCTAACTATGGCTACACCTTC. It encodes CASGGDRKANYGYTF.

This clonotype was recorded at least ten times. The chain couples TRBV30 to TRBJ1-2, with D unclear. The V end was cut by 4 bases, the J end by 3 bases, with 24 bases between. This CDR3 comprises 17 residues. Germline lookup yields CDR1 GTSNPN and CDR2 SVGIG (reference sequence). The CDR3 loop is CAWTRGGRTQRDYGYTF. As DNA, the CDR3 is TGTGCCTGGACCCGCGGAGGAAGGACTCAGAGGGACTATGGCTACACCTTC. The full variable domain, in which reference TRBV30 and TRBJ1-2 provide the parts outside the CDR3, is SQTIHQWPATLVQPVGSPLSLECTVEGTSNPNLYWYRQAAGRGLQLLFYSVGIGQISSEVPQNLSASRPQDRQFILSSKKLLLSDSGFYLCAWTRGGRTQRDYGYTFGSGTRLTVV.

The table lists this clonotype with many counts. For the CDR3, the DNA is TGTGCCAGCAGCCAAGCAGTGGGACTAGCGGGCGAGGCTGAGCAGTTCTTC. This encodes CASSQAVGLAGEAEQFF. The chain has TRBV4-2 and TRBJ2-1; TRBD2 aligns across 12 bases. Germline CDR1 and CDR2: LGHNA and YNFKEQ. This CDR3 spans 17 amino acids. V lost 1 base and J lost 9; bases outside the gene matches: 10.

J is TRBJ1-3 and V is TRBV7-2; no firm D call. The V gene's germline CDR1 is SGHTA and CDR2 FQGNSA. The CDR3 runs to 14 residues. V dropped 0 bases and J dropped 3 bases, with 6 bases sitting between them. The CDR3 DNA is TGTGCCAGCAGCTTAGCAGGGTTTGGAAACACCATATATTTT. Translated, it gives CASSLAGFGNTIYF.

This clonotype has more than one count but fewer than ten. The chain employs TRBV12-3 or TRBV12-4 and TRBJ2-3, with 9 bases lining up with TRBD2. The V gene end was trimmed by 6 bases and the J gene end by 5 bases; junction bases not matched to a gene: 6. This CDR3 has 14 amino acids. The CDR3: CASRLRGGLDTQYF. In DNA form, the CDR3 reads TGTGCCAGCAGGTTGCGGGGGGGCCTAGATACGCAGTATTTT.

For the CDR3, the DNA is TGCAGTGCCCCATACAGGGACATCAATGAGCAGTTCTTC. Its translation: CSAPYRDINEQFF. The genes are TRBV20-1 and TRBJ2-1, with D perhaps matching TRBD1 (6 bases). V lost 6 bases to trimming and J lost 6 bases, with 15 bases between them. CDR1 and CDR2 from the germline V gene are DFQATT and SNEGSKA (reference sequence). CDR3 length equals 13 residues.